These 30 T cell receptor beta chains originate from one sample sequenced in a study of T cell responses to AZD1222 COVID-19 vaccine. The method was immunoSEQ multiplex PCR; TCRdb's version includes in-frame clones alone and lacks a portion of them. The sample yields approximately 110,000 clones, about 94% seen once. The sequences come from peripheral blood, collected on day 0 of AZD1222 vaccination. These receptors were collected from an adult in good health.

The chain recombines TRBV6-1 with TRBJ2-7; D possibly matches TRBD1 or TRBD2 (5 bases each). The V end was cut by 0 bases, the J end by 6 bases, with 15 bases between. In germline, CDR1 is MNHNS, CDR2 SASEGT. The CDR3 is 15 amino acids. In nucleotides, the CDR3 is TGTGCCAGCAGTGAAGCATCCGGGGCGATCCTCGAGCAGTACTTC. Encoded protein: CASSEASGAILEQYF.

In regard to this clone: At the DNA level, this CDR3 is encoded by other sequences in the same sample as well. The rearrangement links TRBV7-9 to TRBJ1-1; D ambiguous. The CDR3 extends over 12 amino acids. Looked up from germline, CDR1 is SEHNR and CDR2 is FQNEAQ (reference sequence). The germline V and J ends were trimmed by 3 bases and 0 bases, with 2 bases remaining between them. CDR3 amino acids: CASSLLNTEAFF. CDR3 DNA: TGTGCCAGCAGCTTGTTGAACACTGAAGCTTTCTTT.

This clone was recorded only once. The chain uses TRBV7-3 and TRBJ1-1, with D hard to call. The V end was cut by 2 bases, the J end by 1 base, with 5 bases between. The CDR3 loop spans 13 amino acids. Germline V gene lookup returns CDR1 SGHTA and CDR2 FQGTGA. CDR3 amino acids: CASSLESNTEAFF. Here the CDR3 DNA reads TGTGCCAGCAGCTTAGAGTCGAACACTGAAGCTTTCTTT. The entire variable domain, with the rest obtained from reference TRBV7-3 and TRBJ1-1, is as follows: GAGVSQTPSNKVTEKGKYVELRCDPISGHTALYWYRQSLGQGPEFLIYFQGTGAADDSGLPNDRFFAVRPEGSVSTLKIQRTERGDSAVYLCASSLESNTEAFFGQGTRLTVV.

The rearrangement joins TRBV19 to TRBJ2-3, with 8 positions matching TRBD2. J was trimmed by 7 bases and V by 4 bases; bases with no gene match: 10. The CDR3 consists of 15 residues. Germline CDR1 reads LNHDA; CDR2 reads SQIVND (reference sequence). The CDR3, as DNA: TGTGCCAGTAGTAGGGCTAGCGGGTCTGTAAATACGCAGTATTTT. Translating gives CASSRASGSVNTQYF.

This chain joins TRBV5-6 and TRBJ1-1; tentatively, D is TRBD1 (6 bases). Trimming cost V 6 bases and J 5 bases, with 23 bases left between them. CDR1 is SGHDT and CDR2 is YYEEEE in the germline V gene. The CDR3 totals 16 residues. The CDR3, as DNA: TGTGCCAGCACCCTACAGGGCGTCATTTGGGGGACTGAAGCTTTCTTT. Translated, it gives CASTLQGVIWGTEAFF.

The chain employs TRBV28 and TRBJ1-1, with unresolved D. Between the trimmed V and J ends, which lost 6 bases and 1 base, there was a span of 9 bases. CDR3 size: 13 residues. Germline CDR1 MDHEN, CDR2 SYDVKM. The CDR3 region has the DNA TGTGCCAGCAGAGTAGGTGGGAACACTGAAGCTTTCTTT. It encodes CASRVGGNTEAFF.

This chain uses TRBV19 with TRBJ1-1; D is uncertain. CDR1 is LNHDA, CDR2 SQIVND, per germline (reference sequence). Deletions cut 8 bases from V and 7 bases from J, with 8 bases between. The CDR3 sequence is 10 residues long. This chain's CDR3 is CASAENEAFF. As DNA, the CDR3 is TGTGCCAGTGCTGAGAATGAAGCTTTCTTT.

The sample holds one count of this clone. The V and J genes are TRBV12-3 or TRBV12-4 and TRBJ1-2; D remains unclear. The CDR3 totals 12 residues. Trimming stripped 3 bases from V and 9 bases from J, with 11 bases between. CDR3 loop: CASSFGGWSYTF. Here the CDR3 DNA reads TGTGCCAGCAGTTTCGGAGGTTGGAGCTACACCTTC.

The chain has TRBV5-1 and TRBJ1-3, with 10 bases fitting TRBD1. Looked up from germline, CDR1 is SGHRS and CDR2 is YFSETQ. V dropped 2 bases and J dropped 4; count of bases not matched to a gene: 3. The CDR3 consists of 15 residues. The CDR3 region is CASSLGQGGGNTIYF. DNA for the CDR3: TGCGCCAGCAGCTTAGGACAGGGGGGCGGAAACACCATATATTTT.

V and J are TRBV7-3 and TRBJ2-2; TRBD1 agrees at 8 bases. The CDR3 is 19 residues long. Germline V gene sequence: CDR1 SGHTA, CDR2 FQGTGA. Losses at the gene ends were 2 bases for V and 4 bases for J; bases not matched to a gene: 15. The CDR3 loop is CASSLDPGVRGRITGELFF. CDR3 DNA sequence: TGTGCCAGCAGCTTAGATCCAGGGGTCAGGGGGCGGATCACCGGGGAGCTGTTTTTT. Full variable domain (remainder filled in from reference TRBV7-3 and TRBJ2-2): GAGVSQTPSNKVTEKGKYVELRCDPISGHTALYWYRQSLGQGPEFLIYFQGTGAADDSGLPNDRFFAVRPEGSVSTLKIQRTERGDSAVYLCASSLDPGVRGRITGELFFGEGSRLTVL.

The J gene is TRBJ2-1, the V gene TRBV7-8; D is undetermined. The germline V and J ends were trimmed by 3 bases and 0 bases, with 12 bases remaining between them. Germline V CDR1 and CDR2: SGHVS, FQNEAQ. The length of the CDR3 is 16 residues. The CDR3 here is CASSFNQASSYNEQFF. The DNA of the CDR3 is TGTGCCAGCAGCTTTAACCAGGCCAGCTCCTACAATGAGCAGTTCTTC.

This chain uses TRBV25-1 with TRBJ1-6; 8 nucleotides align to TRBD1. CDR3 length: 12 amino acids. The V gene end was trimmed by 7 bases and the J gene end by 10 bases; junction bases not matched to a gene: 3. From germline, CDR1 is MGHDK and CDR2 SYGVNS. The CDR3: CASTRTGSPLHF. The CDR3 DNA follows: TGTGCCAGCACCAGGACAGGGTCACCCCTCCACTTT.

CDR3 nucleotide sequence: TGTGCCAGCAGCGTGGCAGGGGGGAATGAAAAACTGTTTTTT. Translated, it gives CASSVAGGNEKLFF. The chain joins TRBV9 to TRBJ1-4; 7 positions agree with TRBD1. The CDR3 spans 14 residues. In germline, CDR1 is SGDLS, CDR2 YYNGEE. Trimming cost V 2 bases and J 5 bases; bases outside gene matches: 3.

This clone was observed a handful of times. The chain is built from TRBV19 and TRBJ1-6; D remains unclear. The CDR3 runs 14 residues. The germline V gene has CDR1 LNHDA and CDR2 SQIVND (reference sequence). The V end was cut by 3 bases, the J end by 5 bases, with 8 bases between. This CDR3 is CASSITENNSPLHF. CDR3 sequence (DNA): TGTGCCAGTAGTATTACAGAGAATAATTCACCCCTCCACTTT.

This clone was recorded once. The chain couples TRBV18 to TRBJ2-1; D is undetermined. The CDR3 is 15 amino acids. The V end lost 3 bases, the J end lost 5 bases, and 14 bases lay between the germline ends. Germline assignment: CDR1 KGHSH and CDR2 LQKENI. CDR3 DNA: TGTGCCAGCTCACCCCCCGGGCTACTGAACAATGAGCAGTTCTTC. The encoded protein is CASSPPGLLNNEQFF.

This chain links TRBV19 with TRBJ1-1; D ambiguous. The germline CDR1 and CDR2 sequences are LNHDA and SQIVND (reference sequence). The V and J ends lost 3 bases and 11 bases respectively, with 16 bases between them. The CDR3 runs 13 residues. For the CDR3, the DNA is TGTGCCAGTAGTATGGGCAATCCGCTAGGGGCTTTCTTT. This codes for CASSMGNPLGAFF. The whole variable domain, remainder taken from reference TRBV19 and TRBJ1-1, is DGGITQSPKYLFRKEGQNVTLSCEQNLNHDAMYWYRQDPGQGLRLIYYSQIVNDFQKGDIAEGYSVSREKKESFPLTVTSAQKNPTAFYLCASSMGNPLGAFFGQGTRLTVV.

This chain joins TRBV11-2 and TRBJ2-7, with a weak D call TRBD1 (5 bases). V was shortened by 1 base and J by 4 bases, with 17 bases between the two germline ends. CDR1 is SGHAT and CDR2 is FQNNGV in the germline V gene. The CDR3 extends over 16 amino acids. CDR3 nucleotides: TGTGCCAGCAGCTTAGTGACCGTGACAGCTAGTTACGAGCAGTACTTC. This gives the protein CASSLVTVTASYEQYF.

The chain couples TRBV25-1 to TRBJ1-2; unclear D gene. CDR3 length equals 15 residues. Trimming cost V 2 bases and J 0 bases, with 10 bases left between them. The germline CDR1 and CDR2 sequences are MGHDK and SYGVNS. CDR3 region: CASSEVGSPNYGYTF. The CDR3, as DNA: TGTGCCAGCAGTGAAGTGGGAAGTCCTAACTATGGCTACACCTTC.

The J gene is TRBJ2-2, the V gene TRBV5-4; 7 nucleotides match TRBD1. This CDR3 is 14 amino acids long. V gave up 1 base and J gave up 6 bases; unmatched junction bases: 3. The V gene's germline CDR1 is SGHNT and CDR2 YYREEE (reference sequence). CDR3 region: CASSLPTGSGELFF. CDR3 sequence (DNA): TGTGCCAGCAGCTTGCCGACAGGGTCCGGGGAGCTGTTTTTT.

This clone was detected once. The chain uses TRBV5-1 and TRBJ1-2, with TRBD1 matching over 8 bases. Germline V gene data show CDR1 as SGHRS and CDR2 as YFSETQ. This CDR3 region has 15 residues. V lost 3 bases and J lost 2; bases outside the gene matches: 6. CDR3 loop: CASSSRGRENYGYTF. The CDR3 coding sequence is TGCGCCAGCAGCTCCAGGGGGCGGGAGAACTATGGCTACACCTTC.

This clone has just one count. The J gene is TRBJ1-5, the V gene TRBV11-2; possibly TRBD1 for D (5 bases). The CDR3 consists of 15 residues. The germline V and J ends were trimmed by 5 bases and 1 base, with 12 bases remaining between them. Per the germline V gene, CDR1 is SGHAT and CDR2 is FQNNGV. This CDR3 is CASSLSGESNQPQHF. The CDR3 DNA reads TGTGCCAGCAGCCTCTCGGGGGAAAGCAATCAGCCCCAGCATTTT. Filled out from reference TRBV11-2 and TRBJ1-5, the complete variable domain reads EAGVAQSPRYKIIEKRQSVAFWCNPISGHATLYWYQQILGQGPKLLIQFQNNGVVDDSQLPKDRFSAERLKGVDSTLKIQPAKLEDSAVYLCASSLSGESNQPQHFGDGTRLSIL.

The V call is TRBV5-1, the J call TRBJ2-7; 12 bases fit TRBD2. V lost 4 bases, J lost 5 bases, and 7 bases stayed unmatched. The CDR3 consists of 15 residues. Germline CDR1 SGHRS, CDR2 YFSETQ. CDR3 nucleotide sequence: TGCGCCAGCAGCGAGACGGGACTAGCGGGCCACGAGCAGTACTTC. Residues: CASSETGLAGHEQYF.

The V and J genes are TRBV9 and TRBJ2-7; no definite D call. CDR3 length equals 13 residues. Germline loops: CDR1 SGDLS, CDR2 YYNGEE. Trimming took off 0 bases at V and 5 bases at J, with 9 bases between the two ends. CDR3 region: CASSVEGLDEQYF. DNA of the CDR3: TGTGCCAGCAGCGTAGAGGGCTTGGACGAGCAGTACTTC. Filled out from reference TRBV9 and TRBJ2-7, the complete variable domain reads DSGVTQTPKHLITATGQRVTLRCSPRSGDLSVYWYQQSLDQGLQFLIQYYNGEERAKGNILERFSAQQFPDLHSELNLSSLELGDSALYFCASSVEGLDEQYFGPGTRLTVT.

V usage is TRBV6-1 and J usage is TRBJ1-6, with D possibly matching TRBD1 (5 bases). Trimming cost V 7 bases and J 9 bases, with 10 bases left between them. CDR1 is MNHNS, CDR2 SASEGT, per germline. This CDR3 has 12 residues. As DNA, the CDR3 is TGTGCCAGCACCTACGGGGGTTCACCCCTCCACTTT. Translation gives CASTYGGSPLHF.

V gene TRBV6-5 combines with J gene TRBJ1-2; tentatively, D is TRBD1 (6 bases). The CDR3 length is 15 residues. V was pared by 10 bases and J by 2 bases, with 20 bases between. Germline CDR1 reads MNHEY; CDR2 reads SVGAGI. For the CDR3, the DNA is TGTGCCATCGCAGGAAGGGGGACGGGGAACTATGGCTACACCTTC. Its translation is CAIAGRGTGNYGYTF.

The chain's CDR3 is CASSVRQGADEKLFF. The CDR3, as DNA: TGTGCCAGCAGCGTCAGACAGGGGGCGGATGAAAAACTGTTTTTT. This chain links TRBV9 with TRBJ1-4; TRBD1 aligns across 10 bases. Germline V lookup: CDR1 SGDLS, CDR2 YYNGEE. The CDR3 extends over 15 amino acids. With V trimmed by 2 bases and J by 6 bases, 4 bases remained unmatched. The entire variable domain, with the rest obtained from reference TRBV9 and TRBJ1-4, is as follows: DSGVTQTPKHLITATGQRVTLRCSPRSGDLSVYWYQQSLDQGLQFLIQYYNGEERAKGNILERFSAQQFPDLHSELNLSSLELGDSALYFCASSVRQGADEKLFFGSGTQLSVL.

The chain employs TRBV9 and TRBJ1-6; D ambiguous. Germline CDR1 SGDLS, CDR2 YYNGEE. Trimming stripped 3 bases from V and 7 bases from J, with 8 bases between. The CDR3 runs 13 residues. In DNA, the CDR3 is TGTGCCAGCAGCGGGGCGGGGAATTCACCCCTCCACTTT. It codes for CASSGAGNSPLHF. The full variable domain, its missing parts supplied by reference TRBV9 and TRBJ1-6, is DSGVTQTPKHLITATGQRVTLRCSPRSGDLSVYWYQQSLDQGLQFLIQYYNGEERAKGNILERFSAQQFPDLHSELNLSSLELGDSALYFCASSGAGNSPLHFGNGTRLTVT.

The chain has TRBV28 and TRBJ1-2; D possibly corresponds to TRBD1 (6 bases). Per germline, CDR1 MDHEN and CDR2 SYDVKM. V was clipped by 4 bases and J by 5 bases, with 14 bases between them. The CDR3 covers 14 residues. The CDR3 DNA follows: TGTGCCAGCAGTTGGGCGGGGGCCACTTATGGCTACACCTTC. Translating it yields CASSWAGATYGYTF.

V is TRBV4-3 and J is TRBJ1-4; D is uncertain. Trimming took 4 bases from V and 0 from J, leaving 15 bases between them. Germline V CDR1 and CDR2: LGHNA, YSLEER. This CDR3 has 17 amino acids. The CDR3 protein is CASSPQPRGATNEKLFF. Written as DNA, the CDR3 is TGCGCCAGCAGCCCACAACCCCGGGGTGCAACTAATGAAAAACTGTTTTTT.

This clone was observed a single time. The chain uses TRBV10-3 and TRBJ2-1; 9 bases agree with TRBD2. J lost 8 bases, V lost 4 bases, and 3 bases had no gene match. The CDR3 has 13 residues. Germline V lookup: CDR1 ENHRY, CDR2 SYGVKD. In nucleotides, the CDR3 is TGTGCCATCAGTGGAGGGACTAGCTATGAGCAGTTCTTC. Translated, it gives CAISGGTSYEQFF.